This T cell receptor (beta chain) was captured in a study of breast tumors, draining lymph nodes, adjacent tissues listed by TCRdb under 2016. At the level of the whole study: Breast cancer patients provided tumor, adjacent nontumor tissue and axillary lymph nodes, and the study compared the TCR beta repertoires across these three sources. In human breast cancer, the study set out to assess how tumor, surrounding tissue and draining lymph node repertoires relate to one another and whether T cells might be exchanged between them.

This clonotype has at least ten counts. Its specific antigen is unknown. No base qualities exist here, and no much larger clone lies one base off it. As encoded in the germline V gene (reference sequence), CDR1 is DFQATT while CDR2 is SNEGSKA. From its cysteine to its phenylalanine, the CDR3 spans 14 amino acids. The read is trimmed to its CDR3 DNA, 42 bases read in frame from base 1. The germline V and J ends show losses of 1 base and 5 bases respectively, and no gene match explains 7 bases of the junction. Overall study results and their limits: In luminal-like breast cancer, tumor and nontumor tissue repertoires resembled each other significantly more than in basal-like breast cancer. The conclusion that tumor T cells originate in lymph nodes was presented as consistent with a hypothesis rather than as directly demonstrated. Tumors showed preferential V and J gene usage, and their T-cell repertoire diversity fell below that of lymph nodes yet above that of nontumor tissue. A scenario in which most tumor T cells derive from the lymph node and then expand within tumor tissue was judged to be consistent with the data.

Instrument used: Illumina HiSeq 2000. TCR beta chain libraries were generated by multiplex PCR amplification. The amplified TCR beta chain products were analyzed by high-throughput sequencing. TCRdb reprocessing: public reads trimmed at Q25 with fastp, clones called with MiXCR, in-frame beta chains kept. Rows are unified per CDR3 protein, each entry keeping the most common DNA and genes. Counted in this sample were roughly 130,000 distinct CDR3 sequences; nearly 20% of them appeared once. The top ten clones comprise about 3.5% of the sample. The axillary draining lymph nodes of breast cancer patients were the source of the lymph node samples.

Sequences were obtained from axillary lymph node tissue. This chain is built from TRBV20-1 and TRBJ2-5, with 7 bases matching TRBD1. The TCR sequence derives from a female donor with breast cancer. Some clones in this sample may be carry-over from other donors' samples. The CDR3 is CSARASGGRETQYF. The nucleotide sequence reads as follows: TGCAGTGCTAGAGCCTCAGGGGGTAGGGAGACCCAGTACTTC.